This T cell receptor (beta chain) was sequenced in a study of shared clonotypes between healthy human individuals. The CDR3 has 15 residues. Germline V gene data show CDR1 as MNHNS and CDR2 as SASEGT. V lost 8 bases and J lost 1, with 12 bases in between. Findings and limits, study-wide: Rarefaction showed sorted-subset sequencing was incomplete despite large depth.

The authors loaded around 220 ng DNA, roughly 27,000 T cell genomes, into sorted-subset replicate PCRs. The assay was immunoSEQ multiplex PCR, and TCRdb's table has in-frame clones only and misses some. The table has fewer than 1.6 million clones, approximately 98.5% seen once. A word on this clone: What it binds is not known.

The chain has TRBV6-1 and TRBJ2-6; D possibly corresponds to TRBD1 (5 bases). The sequence derives from a young man in good health. The sample taken for sequencing was naive CD4+ T cells sorted from blood. Subset noted: CD45RA+ positively selected. CDR3 loop: CASFAGNSGANVLTF. The CDR3 DNA follows: TGTGCCAGCTTCGCAGGGAATTCTGGGGCCAACGTCCTGACTTTC.